The table lists the clone carrying this T cell receptor (beta chain) with a count of one. These data are taken from a study of blood T cell repertoires in COVID-19. At the level of the study: Samples came from the United States, Italy and Spain, spanning acute and convalescent COVID-19.

Source study methods: It was from reference gene primer amplification that nucleated cell counts were estimated. Profiled with immunoSEQ multiplex PCR; TCRdb holds only in-frame clones, not every one. V and J calls and clone size come straight from that table; D and trimming were deduced from the DNA. The sample shows under 350,000 clones, about 92% of them seen only once. This CDR3 spans 14 amino acids. V dropped 3 bases and J dropped 6; count of bases not matched to a gene: 6. CDR1 is LGHDT and CDR2 is YNNKEL in the germline V gene (reference sequence). V and J are TRBV3-1 (or the pseudogene TRBV3-2) and TRBJ1-1; 8 bases are a match to TRBD1. Sequences were obtained from PBMCs or T cells enriched from blood (not recorded which). The TCR comes from a man in his sixties who had recovered from COVID-19. The CDR3 nucleotides are TGTGCCAGCAGCCAGGCAGGGGGCAGGCCTGAAGCTTTCTTT. The encoded protein is CASSQAGGRPEAFF.